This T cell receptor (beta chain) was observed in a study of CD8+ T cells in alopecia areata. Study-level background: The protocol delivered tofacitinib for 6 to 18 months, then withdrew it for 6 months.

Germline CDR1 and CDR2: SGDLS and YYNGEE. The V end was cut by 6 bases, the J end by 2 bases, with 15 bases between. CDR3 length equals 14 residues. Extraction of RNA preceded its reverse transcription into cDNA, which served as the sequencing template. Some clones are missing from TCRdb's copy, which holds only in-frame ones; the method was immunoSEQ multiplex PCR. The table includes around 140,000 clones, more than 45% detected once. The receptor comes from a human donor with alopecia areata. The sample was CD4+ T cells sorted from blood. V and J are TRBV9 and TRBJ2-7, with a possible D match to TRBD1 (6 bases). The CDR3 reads CASTDPGHTYEQYF. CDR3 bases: TGTGCCAGCACCGACCCGGGACATACCTACGAGCAGTACTTC.